This TCR beta chain came from a study of blood T cell repertoires in COVID-19. The repertoire was sequenced with immunoSEQ multiplex PCR; TCRdb's copy has only in-frame clones and lacks some. The sample lists hundreds of thousands of clones; 75% to 85% were seen once. Seattle patient enrollment occurred during active infection, with longitudinal follow-up thereafter. Trimming left V 6 bases short and J 0 bases short, with 11 bases between. Looked up from germline, CDR1 is MNHNY and CDR2 is SVGAGI (reference sequence). CDR3 length equals 14 residues. The receptor's source is a woman over 75 with COVID-19, enrolled during active disease. Sequencing was done on a sample of peripheral blood. This chain uses TRBV6-6 with TRBJ1-1, with no clear D. The CDR3 here is CASRSGLLNTEAFF. The CDR3 DNA reads as TGTGCCAGCAGAAGCGGACTTTTGAACACTGAAGCTTTCTTT.